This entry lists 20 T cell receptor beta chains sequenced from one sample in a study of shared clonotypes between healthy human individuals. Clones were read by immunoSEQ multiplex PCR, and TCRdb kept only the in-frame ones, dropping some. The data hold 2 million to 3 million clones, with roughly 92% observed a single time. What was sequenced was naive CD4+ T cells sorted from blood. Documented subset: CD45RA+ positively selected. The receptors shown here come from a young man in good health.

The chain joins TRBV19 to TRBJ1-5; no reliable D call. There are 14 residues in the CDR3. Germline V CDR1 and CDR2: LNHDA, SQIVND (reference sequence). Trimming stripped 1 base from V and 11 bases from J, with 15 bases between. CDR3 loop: CASSIVQGPPAQHF. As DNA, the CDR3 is TGTGCCAGTAGTATAGTCCAAGGTCCTCCGGCCCAGCATTTT.

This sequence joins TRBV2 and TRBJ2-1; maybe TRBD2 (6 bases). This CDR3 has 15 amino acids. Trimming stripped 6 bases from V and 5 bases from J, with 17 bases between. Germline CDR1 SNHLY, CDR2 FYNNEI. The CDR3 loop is CASRLAVEVHNEQFF. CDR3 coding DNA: TGTGCCAGCAGATTAGCGGTTGAGGTGCACAATGAGCAGTTCTTC.

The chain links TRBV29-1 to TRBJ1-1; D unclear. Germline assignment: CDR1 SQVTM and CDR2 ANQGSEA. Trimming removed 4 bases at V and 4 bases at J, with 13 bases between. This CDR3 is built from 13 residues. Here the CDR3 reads CSVGGRFGTEAFF. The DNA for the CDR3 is TGCAGCGTTGGGGGTAGGTTCGGCACTGAAGCTTTCTTT.

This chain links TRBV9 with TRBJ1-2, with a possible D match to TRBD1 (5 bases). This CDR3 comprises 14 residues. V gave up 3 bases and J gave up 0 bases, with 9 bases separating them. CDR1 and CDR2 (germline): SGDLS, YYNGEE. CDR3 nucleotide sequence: TGTGCCAGCAGCGAGGGACGGGCTAACTATGGCTACACCTTC. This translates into CASSEGRANYGYTF. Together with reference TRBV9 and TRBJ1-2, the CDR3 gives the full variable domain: DSGVTQTPKHLITATGQRVTLRCSPRSGDLSVYWYQQSLDQGLQFLIQYYNGEERAKGNILERFSAQQFPDLHSELNLSSLELGDSALYFCASSEGRANYGYTFGSGTRLTVV.

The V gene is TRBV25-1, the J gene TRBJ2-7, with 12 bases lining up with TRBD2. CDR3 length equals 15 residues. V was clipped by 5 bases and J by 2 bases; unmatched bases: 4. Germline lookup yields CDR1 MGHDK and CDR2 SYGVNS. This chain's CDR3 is CASSLGLAGPYEQYF. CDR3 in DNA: TGTGCCAGCAGTCTTGGACTAGCGGGACCCTACGAGCAGTACTTC.

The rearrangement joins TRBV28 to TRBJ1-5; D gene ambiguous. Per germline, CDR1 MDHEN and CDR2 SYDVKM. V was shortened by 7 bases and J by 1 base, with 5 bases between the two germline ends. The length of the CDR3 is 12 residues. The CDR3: CASISSNQPQHF. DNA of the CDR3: TGTGCCAGCATTTCGAGCAATCAGCCCCAGCATTTT.

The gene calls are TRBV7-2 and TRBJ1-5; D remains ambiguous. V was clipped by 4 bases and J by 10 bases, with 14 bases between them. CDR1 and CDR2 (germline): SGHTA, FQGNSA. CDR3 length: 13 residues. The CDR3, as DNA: TGTGCCAGCAGCTCTTCCATACTGGTTCCCCAGCATTTT. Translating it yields CASSSSILVPQHF.

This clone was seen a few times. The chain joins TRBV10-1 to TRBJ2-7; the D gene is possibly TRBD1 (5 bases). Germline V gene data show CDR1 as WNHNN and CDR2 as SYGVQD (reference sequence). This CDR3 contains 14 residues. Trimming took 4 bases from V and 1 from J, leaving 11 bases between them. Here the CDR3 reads CASSAQAGSYEQYF. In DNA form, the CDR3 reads TGCGCCAGCAGTGCACAGGCCGGGTCCTACGAGCAGTACTTC.

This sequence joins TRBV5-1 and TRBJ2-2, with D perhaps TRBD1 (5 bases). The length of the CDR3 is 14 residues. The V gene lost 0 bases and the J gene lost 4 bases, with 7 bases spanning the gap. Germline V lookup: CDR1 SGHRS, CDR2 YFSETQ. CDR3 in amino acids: CASSLAGFTGELFF. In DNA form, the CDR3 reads TGCGCCAGCAGCTTGGCAGGGTTCACCGGGGAGCTGTTTTTT.

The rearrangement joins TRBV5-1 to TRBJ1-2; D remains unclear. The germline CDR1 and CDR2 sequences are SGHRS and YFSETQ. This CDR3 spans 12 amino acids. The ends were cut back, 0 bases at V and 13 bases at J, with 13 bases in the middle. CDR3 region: CASSLAFESVTF. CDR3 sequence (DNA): TGCGCCAGCAGCTTGGCTTTTGAATCAGTCACCTTC. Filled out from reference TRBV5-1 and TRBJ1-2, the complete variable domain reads KAGVTQTPRYLIKTRGQQVTLSCSPISGHRSVSWYQQTPGQGLQFLFEYFSETQRNKGNFPGRFSGRQFSNSRSEMNVSTLELGDSALYLCASSLAFESVTFGSGTRLTVV.

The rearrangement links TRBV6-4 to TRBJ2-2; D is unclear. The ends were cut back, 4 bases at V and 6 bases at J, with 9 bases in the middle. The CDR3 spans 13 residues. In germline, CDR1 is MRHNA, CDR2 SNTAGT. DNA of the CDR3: TGTGCCAGCAGTGTTCAACAGTCCGGGGAGCTGTTTTTT. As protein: CASSVQQSGELFF.

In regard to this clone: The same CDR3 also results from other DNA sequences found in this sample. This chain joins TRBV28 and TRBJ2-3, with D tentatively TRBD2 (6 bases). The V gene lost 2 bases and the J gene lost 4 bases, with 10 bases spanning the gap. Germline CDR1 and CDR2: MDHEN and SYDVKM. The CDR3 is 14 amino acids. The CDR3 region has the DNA TGTGCCAGCAGTTTAGACGGGGGAGCAGATACGCAGTATTTT. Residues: CASSLDGGADTQYF.

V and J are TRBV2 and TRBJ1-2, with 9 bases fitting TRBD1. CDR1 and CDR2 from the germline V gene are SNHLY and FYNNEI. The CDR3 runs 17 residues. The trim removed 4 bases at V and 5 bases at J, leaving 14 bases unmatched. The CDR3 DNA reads TGTGCCAGCAGTGTCACGGATACAGGGGGCGCCGGGTATGGCTACACCTTC. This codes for CASSVTDTGGAGYGYTF.

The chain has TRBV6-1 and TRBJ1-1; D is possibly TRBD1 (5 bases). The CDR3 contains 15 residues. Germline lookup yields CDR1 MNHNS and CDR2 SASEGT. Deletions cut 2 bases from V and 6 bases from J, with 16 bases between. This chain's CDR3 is CASSEYGMGGAEAFF. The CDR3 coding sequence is TGTGCCAGCAGTGAATATGGGATGGGGGGGGCTGAAGCTTTCTTT.

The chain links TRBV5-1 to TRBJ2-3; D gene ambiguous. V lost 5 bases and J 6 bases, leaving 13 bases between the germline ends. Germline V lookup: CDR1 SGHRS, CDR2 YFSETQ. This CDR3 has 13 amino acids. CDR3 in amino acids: CASSKESADTQYF. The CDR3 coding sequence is TGCGCCAGCAGTAAGGAGTCGGCGGATACGCAGTATTTT.

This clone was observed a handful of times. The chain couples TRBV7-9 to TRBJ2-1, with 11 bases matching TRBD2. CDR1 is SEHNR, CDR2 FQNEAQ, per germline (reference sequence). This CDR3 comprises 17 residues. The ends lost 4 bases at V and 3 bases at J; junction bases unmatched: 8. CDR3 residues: CASSSLAGGPGYNEQFF. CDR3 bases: TGTGCCAGCAGCTCCTTAGCGGGGGGGCCTGGCTACAATGAGCAGTTCTTC.

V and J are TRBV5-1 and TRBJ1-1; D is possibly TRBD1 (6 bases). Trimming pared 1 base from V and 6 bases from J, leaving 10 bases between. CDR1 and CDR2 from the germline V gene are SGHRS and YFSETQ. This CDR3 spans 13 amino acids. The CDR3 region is CASSLPGVSEAFF. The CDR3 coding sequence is TGCGCCAGCAGCTTGCCAGGGGTTTCTGAAGCTTTCTTT.

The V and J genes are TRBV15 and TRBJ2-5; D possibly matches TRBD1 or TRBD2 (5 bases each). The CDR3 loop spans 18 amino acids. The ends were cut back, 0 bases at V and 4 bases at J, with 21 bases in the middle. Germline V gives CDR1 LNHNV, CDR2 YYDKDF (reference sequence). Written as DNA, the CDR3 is TGTGCCACCAGCAGAGACATCGGGACCGACGTGACCCGAGAGACCCAGTACTTC. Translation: CATSRDIGTDVTRETQYF. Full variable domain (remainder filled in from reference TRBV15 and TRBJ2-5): DAMVIQNPRYQVTQFGKPVTLSCSQTLNHNVMYWYQQKSSQAPKLLFHYYDKDFNNEADTPDNFQSRRPNTSFCFLDIRSPGLGDTAMYLCATSRDIGTDVTRETQYFGPGTRLLVL.

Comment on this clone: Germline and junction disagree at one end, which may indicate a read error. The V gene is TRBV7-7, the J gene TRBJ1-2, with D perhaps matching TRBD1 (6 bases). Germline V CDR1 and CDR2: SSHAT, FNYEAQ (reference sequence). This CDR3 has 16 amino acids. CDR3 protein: CASRTIPTGHLYGYTF. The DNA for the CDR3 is TGTGCTAGCAGAACAATTCCTACGGGACACCTCTATGGCTACACCTTC.

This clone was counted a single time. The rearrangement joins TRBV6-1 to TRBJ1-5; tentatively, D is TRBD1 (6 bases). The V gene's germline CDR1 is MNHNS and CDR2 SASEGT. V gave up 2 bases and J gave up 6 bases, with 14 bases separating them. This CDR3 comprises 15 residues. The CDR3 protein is CASSEIGTKGQPQHF. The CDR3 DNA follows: TGTGCCAGCAGTGAAATAGGGACAAAAGGTCAGCCCCAGCATTTT.